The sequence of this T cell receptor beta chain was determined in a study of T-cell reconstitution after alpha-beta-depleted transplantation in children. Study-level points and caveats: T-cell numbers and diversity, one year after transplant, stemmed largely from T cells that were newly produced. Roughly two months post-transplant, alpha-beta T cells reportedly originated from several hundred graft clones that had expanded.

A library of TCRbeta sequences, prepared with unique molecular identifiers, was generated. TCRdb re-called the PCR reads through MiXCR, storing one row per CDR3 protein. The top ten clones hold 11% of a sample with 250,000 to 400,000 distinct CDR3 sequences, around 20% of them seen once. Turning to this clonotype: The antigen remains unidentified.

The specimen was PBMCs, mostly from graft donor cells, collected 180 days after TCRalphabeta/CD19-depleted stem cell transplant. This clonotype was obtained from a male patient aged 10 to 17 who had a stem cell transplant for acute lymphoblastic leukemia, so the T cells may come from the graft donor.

CDR3 DNA sequence: TGTGCCAGCTCACCCTTTAACACTGAAGCTTTCTTT. Protein: CASSPFNTEAFF. V and J are TRBV18 and TRBJ1-1; D not certain. The V gene's germline CDR1 is KGHSH and CDR2 LQKENI. The CDR3 sequence is 12 residues long. Trimming removed 3 bases at V and 2 bases at J, with 4 bases between.